This T cell receptor (beta chain) derives from a study of Graves' ophthalmopathy and Graves' hyperthyroidism. Regarding the study as a whole: Sensitivity reached roughly 70% and specificity 72% to 80% when the model predicted ophthalmopathy progression.

Presentation of ophthalmopathy in the donors involved moderate-to-severe activity, CAS ≥3, NOSPECS ≥4 and a duration under 3 months. PBMCs were isolated by Ficoll-Paque density gradient centrifugation, using over 9.5 ml of fresh peripheral blood as the starting material. The length of the CDR3 is 12 residues. In germline, CDR1 is SGHTA, CDR2 FQGNSA. The V end lost 5 bases, the J end lost 7 bases, and 12 bases lay between the germline ends. RNA transcripts yielded amplified TCR beta CDR3 regions. First-round RT-PCR with HTBI primers preceded a second-round multiplex PCR. TCRdb analysed the multiplex PCR reads with MiXCR anew, one entry per CDR3 protein. The sample has about 700,000 distinct CDR3 sequences, just over 40% seen once. With respect to this clonotype: Antigen specificity is unknown.

The source is an adult man with Graves' ophthalmopathy. Sequencing used peripheral blood. The V and J genes are TRBV7-2 and TRBJ2-7; unclear D gene. As DNA, the CDR3 is TGTGCCAGCAGCGGAACCACGCGAGAGCAGTACTTC. This encodes CASSGTTREQYF.